This T cell receptor (beta chain) was obtained from a study of post-analysis software for immune sequencing data. Whole-study context: Some patients lacked subtype; others had relapsing-remitting, secondary progressive or progressive-relapsing disease.

The V gene lost 0 bases and the J gene lost 1 base, with 10 bases spanning the gap. The CDR3 consists of 15 residues. Germline V gene sequence: CDR1 MNHEY, CDR2 SVGAGI. Unique molecular identifiers had been added to the TCR beta cDNA libraries. Using its own MiXCR run on the PCR reads, TCRdb lists one record per CDR3 protein. The top ten hold around 1.7% of the sample, which has roughly 600,000 distinct CDR3 sequences, roughly 45% seen once. Study conclusions and caveats: Controls' normalized Chao1 diversity significantly exceeded that of multiple sclerosis patients. Roughly 5 TRBV segments, TRBV5-6, TRBV5-1 and TRBV20-1 among them, were found more frequent in patients than controls.

A word on this clonotype: Antigen: not known.

The chain recombines TRBV6-5 with TRBJ2-7, with D possibly being TRBD1 (6 bases). The source material was blood. This sequence was found in a girl under 18 with multiple sclerosis. In nucleotides, the CDR3 is TGTGCCAGCAGTTACTCGGTAGGGGGATCCTACGAGCAGTACTTC. It yields the protein CASSYSVGGSYEQYF.